A selection of T cell receptor beta chains follows, all from one sample in a study of blood T cell repertoires in COVID-19. The data were produced by immunoSEQ multiplex PCR, yet TCRdb's version contains in-frame clones alone and is incomplete. Of around 97,000 clones in the sample, 87% were seen once. Input material: peripheral blood. These receptors originate from a human donor in a cohort sampled during active COVID-19. Each CDR3 is given with its conserved first and last residue. A D gene is named only where the DNA matches it firmly. Size is omitted from some rows. Given values are once, few, many or a class for expanded clones.

j_call v_call clone_size d_call cdr3_length cdr3_nt cdr3_aa
TRBJ2-7 TRBV5-4 NA TRBD1 14 TGTGCCAGCAGCCAACGCGGACAGGGTGACGAGCAGTACTTC CASSQRGQGDEQYF
TRBJ1-2 TRBV10-3 NA TRBD1 14 TGTGCCATTCAGGAGACAGGGGATCTTTCTGGCTACACCTTC CAIQETGDLSGYTF
TRBJ2-5 TRBV7-3 NA NA 14 TGTGCCAGCAGCTTAGGGGGCTTCCAAGAGACCCAGTACTTC CASSLGGFQETQYF
TRBJ2-7 TRBV19 NA TRBD2 15 TGTGCCAGTAGTCCGGGACTAGCGGGACTCGAGGGGCAGTACTTC CASSPGLAGLEGQYF
TRBJ2-5 TRBV28 NA NA 13 TGTGCCTCACGGCCCGGGGGCCAAGAGACCCAGTACTTC CASRPGGQETQYF
TRBJ1-2 TRBV2 NA NA 14 TGTGCCAGCACCAGGACAAGCCCCCTCTATGGCTACACCTTC CASTRTSPLYGYTF
TRBJ2-7 TRBV4-1 NA NA 16 TGCGCCAGCAGCCAAGAATTCTCAGGGATCCGCGACGAGCAGTACTTC CASSQEFSGIRDEQYF
TRBJ2-7 TRBV3-1/TRBV3-2 NA NA 15 TGTGCCAGCAGCCACAACCGGGACAATCCCTACAAGCAGTACTTC CASSHNRDNPYKQYF
TRBJ1-1 TRBV6-2/TRBV6-3 NA NA 13 TGTGCCAGCAGTCTCGCGGGAGTCCCTGAAGCTTTCTTT CASSLAGVPEAFF
TRBJ2-5 TRBV7-9 NA NA 15 TGTGCCAGCAGCTTTCCCACCAGGATCAGTGAGACCCAGTACTTC CASSFPTRISETQYF
TRBJ2-5 TRBV29-1 NA NA 11 TGCAGCCACGACAGCCAAGAGACCCAGTACTTC CSHDSQETQYF
TRBJ2-3 TRBV4-1 NA TRBD2 17 TGCGCCAGCAGCCAAACTAGCGGGGGGACCAGCACAGATACGCAGTATTTT CASSQTSGGTSTDTQYF
TRBJ2-1 TRBV7-9 NA TRBD2 15 TGTGCCAGCAGCATACTAGCGGGAGGATACAATGAGCAGTTCTTC CASSILAGGYNEQFF
TRBJ2-7 TRBV27 few TRBD2 14 TGTGCCAGTCAGGGACTAGCGGGGTCCTACGAGCAGTACTTC CASQGLAGSYEQYF
TRBJ2-1 TRBV7-9 once TRBD2 16 TGTGCCAGCAGCTCCCTAGCGGTGAGCTCCTACAATGAGCAGTTCTTC CASSSLAVSSYNEQFF
TRBJ1-6 TRBV28 NA NA 17 TGTGCCAGCAGTATATCGGAGGGTAGCTCCTATAATTCACCCCTCCACTTT CASSISEGSSYNSPLHF
TRBJ1-5 TRBV6-5 NA NA 13 TGTGCCAGCAGGGACAGCTTCAATCAGCCCCAGCATTTT CASRDSFNQPQHF
TRBJ2-7 TRBV6-5 NA NA 14 TGTGCCAGCAGTTACTCCGTGGAGGCCTACGAGCAGTACTTC CASSYSVEAYEQYF
TRBJ1-1 TRBV5-1 NA NA 13 TGCGCCAGCAGCTCCCAGGAGAACACTGAAGCTTTCTTT CASSSQENTEAFF
TRBJ2-3 TRBV4-2 NA TRBD2 16 TGTGCCAGCAGCCAAGGGGGACTAGGCGGCCCAGATACGCAGTATTTT CASSQGGLGGPDTQYF
TRBJ2-7 TRBV28 many NA 12 TGTGCCAGCAGTTTTTCCGCCTACGAGCAGTACTTC CASSFSAYEQYF
TRBJ2-2 TRBV7-2 NA TRBD2 15 TGTGCCAGCAGCCGGACTAGCGTGGAAACCGGGGAGCTGTTTTTT CASSRTSVETGELFF
TRBJ1-6 TRBV5-6 NA TRBD1 14 TGTGCCAGCAGCTTGGCGGACAGGGGATCACCCCTCCACTTT CASSLADRGSPLHF
TRBJ2-7 TRBV28 NA TRBD2 15 TGTGCCAGCAGACGCGCCGGGACTAGCGGCTACGAGCAGTACTTC CASRRAGTSGYEQYF
TRBJ1-1 TRBV18 NA NA 15 TGTGCCAGCTCATACCAGGGGAATCGGGACACTGAAGCTTTCTTT CASSYQGNRDTEAFF